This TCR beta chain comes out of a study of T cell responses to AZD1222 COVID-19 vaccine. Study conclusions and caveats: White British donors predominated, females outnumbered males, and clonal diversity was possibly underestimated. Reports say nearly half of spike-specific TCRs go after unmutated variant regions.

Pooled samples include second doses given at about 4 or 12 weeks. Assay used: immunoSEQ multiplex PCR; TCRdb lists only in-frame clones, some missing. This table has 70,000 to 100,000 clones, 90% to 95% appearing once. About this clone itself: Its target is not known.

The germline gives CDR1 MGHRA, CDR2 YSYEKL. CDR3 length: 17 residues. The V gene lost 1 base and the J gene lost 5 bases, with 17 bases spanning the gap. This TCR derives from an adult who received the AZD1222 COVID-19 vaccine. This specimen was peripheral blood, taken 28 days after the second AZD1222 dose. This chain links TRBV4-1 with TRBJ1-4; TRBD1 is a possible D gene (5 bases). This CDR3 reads CASSQVRGTLKNEKLFF. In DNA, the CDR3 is TGCGCCAGCAGCCAAGTACGGGGGACCTTAAAAAATGAAAAACTGTTTTTT.